Listed here are 2 T cell receptor beta chains from one sample, sequenced in a study of cytomegalovirus exposure and HLA in healthy donors. PCR amplification relied on 60 Vbeta primers (plus 13 Jbeta primers). This table comes from immunoSEQ multiplex PCR, and its TCRdb copy is limited to in-frame clones, with some not included. The sample includes 68,000 or so clones. Sequenced input: PBMCs. The receptors stem from a female donor in good health and CMV-seropositive.

CDR3 amino acids: CASRRGTGELFF. The CDR3 region has the DNA TGCGCCAGCAGAAGGGGAACCGGGGAGCTGTTTTTT. This chain links TRBV5-1 with TRBJ2-2; D is possibly TRBD1 (5 bases). Germline V CDR1 and CDR2: SGHRS, YFSETQ. Trimming took off 5 bases at V and 5 bases at J, with 7 bases between the two ends. This CDR3 spans 12 amino acids.

The chain joins TRBV6-5 to TRBJ1-5, with D uncertain. V was clipped by 6 bases and J by 0 bases, with 12 bases between them. This CDR3 comprises 15 residues. Per germline, CDR1 MNHEY and CDR2 SVGAGI. The CDR3 DNA reads TGTGCCAGCAGAATTGACGGGAATAGCAATCAGCCCCAGCATTTT. It translates to CASRIDGNSNQPQHF.